Listed below are T cell receptor beta chains from one sample, sequenced in a study of control samples from healthy donors and cancer patients. Clones were sequenced by immunoSEQ multiplex PCR, and TCRdb holds only the in-frame ones, with some missing. Of some 150,000 clones listed, more than 85% are singletons. The sequencing sample was made of blood. All receptors come from a man aged 30-40 years in good health. The CDR3 runs from the conserved cysteine through the conserved F or W. The D gene is left open where the match is weak. Clone size is shown for a subset of rows, as once, few, many or a class of expanded clone.

j_call d_call cdr3_length v_call clone_size cdr3_nt cdr3_aa
TRBJ1-6 NA 16 TRBV9 NA TGTGCCAGCAGCGTAGGTGCAGGAAGCCTTAATTCACCCCTCCACTTT CASSVGAGSLNSPLHF
TRBJ1-4 NA 15 TRBV5-8 NA TGTGCCAGCAGCCGGACAGACGGGCGGTATGAAAAACTGTTTTTT CASSRTDGRYEKLFF
TRBJ1-2 NA 14 TRBV5-4 NA TGTGCCAGCAGCCACGGGAAGGTTGTTTATGGCTACACCTTC CASSHGKVVYGYTF
TRBJ2-3 TRBD1 16 TRBV25-1 NA TGTGCCAGCAGTGTCGGACAGGGCAAGAGCACAGATACGCAGTATTTT CASSVGQGKSTDTQYF
TRBJ2-7 NA 11 TRBV27 once TGTGCCAGCGGCTTCGGGTACGAGCAGTACTTC CASGFGYEQYF
TRBJ1-5 NA 13 TRBV27 NA TGTGCCAGCAGTTTAACTAGCAATCAGCCCCAGCATTTT CASSLTSNQPQHF
TRBJ2-6 TRBD2 17 TRBV7-9 NA TGTGCCAGCAGGGGCAGCGGGGGGGCCGCTGGGGCCAACGTCCTGACTTTC CASRGSGGAAGANVLTF
TRBJ1-5 TRBD1 19 TRBV5-8 NA TGTGCCAGCAGCTTGTGGATCAGGGGGCGCACAGGGAGAAATCAGCCCCAGCATTTT CASSLWIRGRTGRNQPQHF
TRBJ1-4 TRBD1 14 TRBV6-5 NA TGTGCCAGCAGTCGAGGGACAGGGAATGAAAAACTGTTTTTT CASSRGTGNEKLFF
TRBJ1-1 TRBD1 13 TRBV29-1 NA TGCAGCACAGGACAGGGACCTTACACTGAAGCTTTCTTT CSTGQGPYTEAFF
TRBJ1-1 TRBD1 15 TRBV6-6 NA TGTGCCAGCAGCCTCGGCGGGGGGACAGTTTTAGAAGCTTTCTTT CASSLGGGTVLEAFF
TRBJ1-1 TRBD1 17 TRBV28 NA TGTGCCAGCAGTTTAGTCTATACAGGGGGGACCAACACTGAAGCTTTCTTT CASSLVYTGGTNTEAFF
TRBJ2-7 TRBD1 15 TRBV7-3 NA TGTGCCAGCAGCCCGGGGACAGGGTATCTATACGAGCAGTACTTC CASSPGTGYLYEQYF
TRBJ1-1 NA 13 TRBV3-1/TRBV3-2 NA TGTGCCAGCAGCCAATGGGCGAACACTGAAGCTTTCTTT CASSQWANTEAFF
TRBJ2-7 TRBD1 17 TRBV28 NA TGTGCCAGCAGTTCAACGGTCGGACAGGGGAAAGACTACGAGCAGTACTTC CASSSTVGQGKDYEQYF
TRBJ1-4 NA 15 TRBV3-1/TRBV3-2 NA TGTGCCAGCAGCCAAGACCAGTCAACTAATGAAAAACTGTTTTTT CASSQDQSTNEKLFF
TRBJ1-4 NA 14 TRBV27 NA TGTGCCAGCAGTTTTCGGGGGCAGGGGGAAAAACTGTTTTTT CASSFRGQGEKLFF
TRBJ2-1 TRBD2 16 TRBV10-1 NA TGCGCCAGCAGTGAGTCTAGCGGGGGTTCCTACAATGAGCAGTTCTTC CASSESSGGSYNEQFF
TRBJ2-7 NA 12 TRBV9 once TGTGCCAGCAGCGGCGATGCAGGGGGGGTGTACTTC CASSGDAGGVYF
TRBJ1-3 TRBD1 15 TRBV10-2 NA TGCGCCAGCAGTGTAAACACAGGGGCTGGAAACACCATATATTTT CASSVNTGAGNTIYF
TRBJ2-7 TRBD2 14 TRBV6-5 NA TGTGCCAGCACCCGACCGGGGGGAACCTACGAGCAGTACTTC CASTRPGGTYEQYF
TRBJ1-1 NA 15 TRBV14 NA TGTGCCAGCAGCCAAGAGCATGGCGGGAACACTGAAGCTTTCTTT CASSQEHGGNTEAFF
TRBJ2-7 NA 13 TRBV4-2 NA TGTGCCAGCAGCCAAGATCGTAAGAACGAGCAGTACTTC CASSQDRKNEQYF
TRBJ1-2 NA 14 TRBV10-3 NA TGTGCCGGGGGGACTGGCGGGGTATATCATGGCTACACCTTC CAGGTGGVYHGYTF
TRBJ2-7 TRBD1 13 TRBV10-3 NA TGTGCCATCTGGGACAGGCCAATTTCGGAGCAGTACTTC CAIWDRPISEQYF
TRBJ1-4 TRBD1 16 TRBV7-6 NA TGTGCCAGCAGCCCACGGGACAGTTCTCGGCGGGAAAAACTGTTTTTT CASSPRDSSRREKLFF
TRBJ2-3 NA 12 TRBV3-1/TRBV3-2 NA TGTGCCAGCAGCCGGGACACAGATACGCAGTATTTT CASSRDTDTQYF
TRBJ1-2 TRBD1 13 TRBV29-1 NA TGCAGCGTTGACTTACAGGGGGCAGGTGGCTACACCTTC CSVDLQGAGGYTF
TRBJ1-4 NA 14 TRBV5-1 NA TGCGCCAGCAGCCTAGGATCAACTAATGAAAAACTGTTTTTT CASSLGSTNEKLFF
TRBJ2-7 TRBD1 15 TRBV19 NA TGTGCCAGTAGTCCAGGGACAGGGGGCACCTACGAGCAGTACTTC CASSPGTGGTYEQYF
TRBJ2-7 TRBD1 14 TRBV30 NA TGTGCCTGGAGTACCCCGGACAGGGGGAGGGAGCAGTACTTC CAWSTPDRGREQYF
TRBJ2-1 NA 13 TRBV27 NA TGTGCCAGCAGTTTAGGGCCGGCCCATGAGCAGTTCTTC CASSLGPAHEQFF
TRBJ2-2 TRBD2 18 TRBV14 NA TGTGCCAGCAGCCAAATCCTAGCGGGGGGCCATTATCCCGGGGAGCTGTTTTTT CASSQILAGGHYPGELFF
TRBJ2-3 NA 17 TRBV14 once TGTGCCAGCAGCCAAGCCCCCTCGGGGGTTCGCACAGATACGCAGTATTTT CASSQAPSGVRTDTQYF
TRBJ2-3 TRBD1 13 TRBV19 NA TGTGCCAGTAGTACAGGGGGCTCAGATACGCAGTATTTT CASSTGGSDTQYF
TRBJ2-7 TRBD1 17 TRBV6-1 NA TGTGCCAGCAGTGCCTTGGGAACAGGGGTAAGGGGTGGCGAGCAGTACTTC CASSALGTGVRGGEQYF
TRBJ2-7 NA 18 TRBV23-1 once TGCGCCAGCAGTCAAACCCCTGGCCAGAAGGAAATAAGATACGAGCAGTACTTC CASSQTPGQKEIRYEQYF
TRBJ1-6 NA 14 TRBV6-4 NA TGTGCCAGCAGTGAAACGGCAGGGAATTCACCCCTCCACTTT CASSETAGNSPLHF
TRBJ2-2 TRBD2 16 TRBV9 NA TGTGCCAGCAGCGTGATAGCGGGGGGGCCCACCGGGGAGCTGTTTTTT CASSVIAGGPTGELFF
TRBJ2-1 NA 15 TRBV6-5 NA TGTGCCAGCAGTAGACTAGGGCCCCCCTACAATGAGCAGTTCTTC CASSRLGPPYNEQFF
TRBJ2-2 TRBD2 16 TRBV7-3 NA TGTGCCAGCAGCTACTCTAGCGGGGGATGGCCCGGGGAGCTGTTTTTT CASSYSSGGWPGELFF
TRBJ2-1 TRBD1 15 TRBV11-1 NA TGTGCCAGCAGCTTTAGGACAGGGGCTTACAATGAGCAGTTCTTC CASSFRTGAYNEQFF
TRBJ2-7 NA 12 TRBV28 NA TGTGCCAGCAGTCTCAACGGGGAGGAGCAGTACTTC CASSLNGEEQYF
TRBJ1-3 NA 13 TRBV6-6 NA TGTGCCAGCCTCCCCACCTCTGGAAACACCATATATTTT CASLPTSGNTIYF
TRBJ2-3 NA 15 TRBV14 NA TGTGCCAGCAGCCAACAAGGGGCTTGGACAGATACGCAGTATTTT CASSQQGAWTDTQYF
TRBJ2-7 TRBD1 14 TRBV6-5 NA TGTGCCAGCAGTTCGGACAGGGGCCCCTACGAGCAGTACTTC CASSSDRGPYEQYF
TRBJ1-1 NA 12 TRBV25-1 NA TGTGCCAGCAGAAGGGGGAACACTGAAGCTTTCTTT CASRRGNTEAFF
TRBJ1-1 NA 13 TRBV5-1 NA TGCGCCAGCAGCTTGGGGGGCGACACTGAAGCTTTCTTT CASSLGGDTEAFF
TRBJ2-3 TRBD2 16 TRBV5-1 once TGCGCCAGCAGCATATCAGGGACTAGAGTCACAGATACGCAGTATTTT CASSISGTRVTDTQYF
TRBJ1-6 NA 14 TRBV27 NA TGTGCCAGCAGTTTCCCGGGGCAAAATTCACCCCTCCACTTT CASSFPGQNSPLHF
TRBJ2-2 NA 15 TRBV27 NA TGTGCCAGCAGTTTATCCAGGGGGGGGGCCGGGGAGCTGTTTTTT CASSLSRGGAGELFF
TRBJ1-1 NA 16 TRBV28 few TGTGCCAGCAGTTTGTCTCATGGCATTACAACGTCTGAAGCTTTCTTT CASSLSHGITTSEAFF
TRBJ1-2 NA 13 TRBV27 once TGTGCCAGCAGTTCTACCCCGGGGGACGGCTACACCTTC CASSSTPGDGYTF
TRBJ2-1 NA 14 TRBV30 NA TGTGCCTGTAACGGGAGGCAGGGGGCCAATGAGCAGTTCTTC CACNGRQGANEQFF
TRBJ2-3 NA 15 TRBV10-1 NA TGCGCCAGCAGTGACTATGAGGCCGGAACAGATACGCAGTATTTT CASSDYEAGTDTQYF
TRBJ1-2 NA 13 TRBV12-3/TRBV12-4 NA TGTGCCAGCAGTTTAATGTTATTGAACGGCTACACCTTC CASSLMLLNGYTF
TRBJ2-7 NA 16 TRBV9 NA TGTGCCAGCAGCCCTCGTGAAATCGGCGACTCCTACGAGCAGTACTTC CASSPREIGDSYEQYF